Described below is a single T cell receptor beta chain sequence and its context. The record originates from a study of cytomegalovirus exposure and HLA in healthy donors. This CDR3 has 16 amino acids. The V gene's germline CDR1 is SGHRS and CDR2 YFSETQ. Trimming took off 3 bases at V and 1 base at J, with 13 bases between the two ends. With 60 Vbeta and 13 Jbeta primers, the PCR was carried out. The repertoire was sequenced with immunoSEQ multiplex PCR; TCRdb's copy has only in-frame clones and lacks some. The repertoire has approximately 140,000 clones, 73% of them found once; the top ten carry roughly 1.7%.

Sequenced: PBMCs. The receptor's source is a woman younger than 30 in good health and CMV-seronegative. The genes are TRBV5-1 and TRBJ2-2; maybe TRBD1 (6 bases). The CDR3 bases are TGCGCCAGCAGCTCTGGGACAACTCTGAACACCGGGGAGCTGTTTTTT. Amino acids: CASSSGTTLNTGELFF.